The entry below gives a single TCR beta chain sequence along with its context. Its specificity is unknown. The sample belongs to a study of identical twins. Study conclusions and caveats: Low generation-probability sequences were in excess among twin-shared out-of-frame alpha sequences. Memory repertoires lacked the insertion deficit that abundant cord blood beta clonotypes showed.

Trimming took 6 bases from V and 6 from J; bases not matched to a gene: 4. The CDR3 extends over 14 amino acids. Unique molecular identifiers were present on the cDNA, and a universal primer site came from template switching. MiXCR, run by TCRdb on the 5' RACE reads, gives a single entry per CDR3 protein. The data contain 300,000 to 400,000 distinct CDR3 sequences, about 10% of them seen just once; the ten biggest clones take up roughly 8.9%. The chain recombines TRBV12-3 or TRBV12-4 with TRBJ2-3, with TRBD2 matching 12 bases. Sequencing used naive T cells sorted from blood. This receptor was obtained from a woman in her forties or fifties in good health. DNA for the CDR3: TGTGCCAGCAGGAGACTAGCGGGAGAGGATACGCAGTATTTT. This codes for CASRRLAGEDTQYF.